These 21 T cell receptor beta chains were sequenced from one sample in a study of blood T cell repertoires in COVID-19. The protocol was immunoSEQ multiplex PCR, while the TCRdb copy is restricted to in-frame clones and leaves out a portion. The sample shows about 400,000 clones, around 90% of them seen only once. Sample: PBMCs or T cells enriched from blood (not recorded which). Source of these receptors: a woman between 18 and 30 years old with acute COVID-19.

This clone was seen just once. V is TRBV9 and J is TRBJ1-5, with D perhaps matching TRBD1 (5 bases). With 2 bases removed from V and 4 bases from J, the gap between germline ends came to 10 bases. CDR1 is SGDLS and CDR2 is YYNGEE in the germline V gene. The CDR3 totals 14 residues. CDR3 region: CASSVLDTNQPQHF. CDR3 bases: TGTGCCAGCAGCGTCCTGGACACGAATCAGCCCCAGCATTTT.

The CDR3 DNA sequence: TGTGCCAGCAGTTCGACAGGGGCCCTTAATGAAAAACTGTTTTTT. Translating it yields CASSSTGALNEKLFF. This chain links TRBV28 with TRBJ1-4; 8 bases agree with TRBD1. The junction had 5 bases not matched to a gene; V was cut back by 4 bases and J by 4 bases. CDR3 length: 15 amino acids. Germline V CDR1 and CDR2: MDHEN, SYDVKM. Full variable domain (missing parts from reference TRBV28 and TRBJ1-4): DVKVTQSSRYLVKRTGEKVFLECVQDMDHENMFWYRQDPGLGLRLIYFSYDVKMKEKGDIPEGYSVSREKKERFSLILESASTNQTSMYLCASSSTGALNEKLFFGSGTQLSVL.

This clone was seen only once. The chain links TRBV2 to TRBJ1-5, with D possibly being TRBD1 (6 bases). The CDR3 is made up of 17 amino acids. V dropped 5 bases and J dropped 1 base, with 18 bases sitting between them. Looked up from germline, CDR1 is SNHLY and CDR2 is FYNNEI. The CDR3 loop reads CASSHGPGQKSNQPQHF. The CDR3 DNA follows: TGTGCCAGCAGTCACGGCCCGGGACAAAAAAGCAATCAGCCCCAGCATTTT.

V and J are TRBV19 and TRBJ1-6; unclear D gene. This CDR3 contains 14 residues. Trimming took off 5 bases at V and 4 bases at J, with 9 bases between the two ends. Germline values: CDR1 LNHDA, CDR2 SQIVND (reference sequence). CDR3 nucleotide sequence: TGTGCCAGTAGTGACCGACTTTATAATTCACCCCTCCACTTT. Translation gives CASSDRLYNSPLHF. The full variable domain, completed using reference TRBV19 and TRBJ1-6, is DGGITQSPKYLFRKEGQNVTLSCEQNLNHDAMYWYRQDPGQGLRLIYYSQIVNDFQKGDIAEGYSVSREKKESFPLTVTSAQKNPTAFYLCASSDRLYNSPLHFGNGTRLTVT.

DNA of the CDR3: TGTGCCAGCTCACCGGGCGCGAACGAGCAGTACTTC. Amino acids: CASSPGANEQYF. The V call is TRBV18, the J call TRBJ2-7; D is unclear. CDR3 length equals 12 residues. The germline CDR1 and CDR2 sequences are KGHSH and LQKENI. Trimming removed 3 bases at V and 5 bases at J, with 8 bases between.

The V gene is TRBV5-1, the J gene TRBJ1-1; D is possibly TRBD1 (5 bases). CDR3 length equals 16 residues. The ends were cut back, 0 bases at V and 1 base at J, with 13 bases in the middle. Germline lookup yields CDR1 SGHRS and CDR2 YFSETQ. The CDR3 DNA follows: TGCGCCAGCAGCTTGGCCGGGGGGATACAGAACACTGAAGCTTTCTTT. Amino acid sequence: CASSLAGGIQNTEAFF. Looking up the rest from reference TRBV5-1 and TRBJ1-1 gives the full variable domain: KAGVTQTPRYLIKTRGQQVTLSCSPISGHRSVSWYQQTPGQGLQFLFEYFSETQRNKGNFPGRFSGRQFSNSRSEMNVSTLELGDSALYLCASSLAGGIQNTEAFFGQGTRLTVV.

The chain links TRBV6-2 or TRBV6-3 to TRBJ2-7; 7 nucleotides agree with TRBD1. CDR3 length: 14 residues. Germline V CDR1 and CDR2: MNHEY, SVGEGT. J was trimmed by 3 bases and V by 4 bases; bases with no gene match: 6. The CDR3 spells CASSSTTGDYEQYF. Written as DNA, the CDR3 is TGTGCCAGCAGTTCCACCACAGGGGACTACGAGCAGTACTTC.

This clone has only one observation. The chain carries TRBV9 and TRBJ2-1, with 14 bases aligning to TRBD2. The CDR3 extends over 19 amino acids. V dropped 3 bases and J dropped 0; count of bases not matched to a gene: 8. Per the germline V gene, CDR1 is SGDLS and CDR2 is YYNGEE. CDR3 residues: CASSGLAGGGQSSYNEQFF. In DNA, the CDR3 is TGTGCCAGCAGCGGACTAGCGGGAGGGGGTCAAAGCTCCTACAATGAGCAGTTCTTC.

The chain joins TRBV2 to TRBJ2-7, with 12 bases lining up with TRBD2. Germline V gene sequence: CDR1 SNHLY, CDR2 FYNNEI. V dropped 7 bases and J dropped 4; count of bases not matched to a gene: 5. The CDR3 sequence is 14 residues long. The chain's CDR3 is CASKTSGSFYEQYF. As DNA, the CDR3 is TGTGCCAGCAAGACTAGCGGGAGTTTTTACGAGCAGTACTTC.

This chain uses TRBV25-1 with TRBJ2-4, with TRBD2 matching over 7 bases. The CDR3 runs 12 residues. The junction had 4 bases not matched to a gene; V was cut back by 7 bases and J by 7 bases. Germline CDR1 MGHDK, CDR2 SYGVNS. In nucleotides, the CDR3 is TGTGCCAGCACCGCGGGGGTGAACATTCAGTACTTC. It yields the protein CASTAGVNIQYF.

This sequence joins TRBV19 and TRBJ2-1, with D tentatively TRBD2 (6 bases). The CDR3 length is 14 residues. Germline V lookup: CDR1 LNHDA, CDR2 SQIVND (reference sequence). In nucleotides, the CDR3 is TGTGCTAGCAACGGAGGGCTGCCGGGGTATGAGCAGTTCTTC. Amino acid sequence: CASNGGLPGYEQFF.

The genes are TRBV7-2 and TRBJ2-7; 11 bases are a match to TRBD2. Germline values: CDR1 SGHTA, CDR2 FQGNSA. There are 16 residues in the CDR3. After removal of 1 base from V and 2 bases from J, the junction contained 4 bases not matched to a gene. The CDR3 loop reads CASSLGDSGRAYEQYF. CDR3 nucleotide sequence: TGTGCCAGCAGCTTAGGGGATAGCGGGAGGGCCTACGAGCAGTACTTC.

The J gene is TRBJ2-3, the V gene TRBV4-2, with a weak D call TRBD2 (5 bases). Germline V CDR1 and CDR2: LGHNA, YNFKEQ. CDR3 length: 19 residues. Trimming shortened V by 0 bases and J by 1 base, and 20 bases separated the two germline ends. CDR3 sequence (DNA): TGTGCCAGCAGCCAAGATCTTGGTAGCGCTTCCCTTCGCACAGATACGCAGTATTTT. Its protein product is CASSQDLGSASLRTDTQYF.

The chain couples TRBV11-2 to TRBJ1-4, with TRBD1 matching over 7 bases. Germline CDR1 SGHAT, CDR2 FQNNGV. V gave up 1 base and J gave up 7 bases; unmatched junction bases: 9. The CDR3 runs to 16 residues. The CDR3 nucleotides read TGTGCCAGCAGCTTAGCCCACAGGGGCCGCGGTGAAAAACTGTTTTTT. It translates to CASSLAHRGRGEKLFF.

This sequence joins TRBV5-1 and TRBJ1-6; D perhaps matches TRBD1 (5 bases). The CDR3 sequence is 13 residues long. Germline V gene sequence: CDR1 SGHRS, CDR2 YFSETQ. The V gene lost 7 bases and the J gene lost 6 bases, with 11 bases spanning the gap. The CDR3 here is CASPWGGNSPLHF. The CDR3 nucleotides are TGCGCCAGCCCTTGGGGCGGTAATTCACCCCTCCACTTT.

V and J are TRBV30 and TRBJ2-7, with 8 positions matching TRBD1. J lost 7 bases, V lost 1 base, and 9 bases had no gene match. The CDR3 contains 14 residues. CDR1 is GTSNPN, CDR2 SVGIG, per germline (reference sequence). The DNA for the CDR3 is TGTGCCTGGAGTGGAGGGACAGGTAGTGGTGAGCAGTACTTC. This gives the protein CAWSGGTGSGEQYF.

The chain joins TRBV5-1 to TRBJ1-3; 7 positions agree with TRBD1. V dropped 3 bases and J dropped 2; count of bases not matched to a gene: 2. The CDR3 totals 14 residues. In germline, CDR1 is SGHRS, CDR2 YFSETQ. CDR3 nucleotides: TGCGCCAGCAGCTCACAGGGGACTGGAAACACCATATATTTT. Its protein is CASSSQGTGNTIYF.

The CDR3 spells CASNQQGAPGELFF. DNA for the CDR3: TGTGCCAGCAATCAACAGGGGGCGCCCGGGGAGCTGTTTTTT. The chain has TRBV2 and TRBJ2-2, with TRBD1 matching 9 bases. Per the germline V gene, CDR1 is SNHLY and CDR2 is FYNNEI. This CDR3 comprises 14 residues. Unmatched junction bases numbered 6, after V lost 7 bases and J lost 6 bases.

The chain carries TRBV6-4 and TRBJ2-3, with 7 bases aligning to TRBD1. Germline CDR1 is MRHNA and CDR2 is SNTAGT. Trimming at V came to 4 bases and at J to 0 bases, leaving 7 bases not matched to a gene. The CDR3 totals 16 residues. The CDR3 sequence: CASSAHRGYSTDTQYF. CDR3 DNA sequence: TGTGCCAGCAGTGCACACAGGGGATATAGCACAGATACGCAGTATTTT.

This chain uses TRBV27 with TRBJ2-3; D unresolved. The V end was cut by 5 bases, the J end by 0 bases, with 9 bases between. Germline V lookup: CDR1 MNHEY, CDR2 SMNVEV (reference sequence). There are 14 residues in the CDR3. CDR3 nucleotide sequence: TGTGCCAGCAGTGCGCAAACTAGCACAGATACGCAGTATTTT. Protein sequence: CASSAQTSTDTQYF.

The rearrangement links TRBV5-8 to TRBJ2-7, with a possible D match to TRBD1 (6 bases). This CDR3 comprises 15 residues. The V gene lost 0 bases and the J gene lost 5 bases, with 15 bases spanning the gap. Germline lookup yields CDR1 SGHTS and CDR2 YDEGEE. The CDR3 DNA follows: TGTGCCAGCAGCTTGGTTCAGGGGTCCGTCCACGAGCAGTACTTC. Translated: CASSLVQGSVHEQYF.